Below, 10 T cell receptor beta chains from the same sample are listed, as sequenced in a study of T cells in Graves' hyperthyroidism and ophthalmopathy. Amplified TCR beta CDR3 regions came from RNA transcripts. RT-PCR in the first round (using the HTBI primer set) targeted the TCR CDR3. TCRdb reprocessed the multiplex PCR reads with MiXCR, giving one entry per CDR3 protein. Among fewer than 850,000 distinct CDR3 sequences listed, roughly a sixth were seen once. The specimen sequenced was blood. The source is a man between 50 and 59 years old with Graves' hyperthyroidism.

A few counts support this clonotype. The CDR3 region has the DNA TGTGCCAGCAGTGAAGCATCGCCCCAGCATTTT. This gives the protein CASSEASPQHF. The V gene is TRBV6-1, the J gene TRBJ1-5; D gene unclear. Germline V gene sequence: CDR1 MNHNS, CDR2 SASEGT. V lost 0 bases and J 9 bases, leaving 3 bases between the germline ends. The CDR3 totals 11 residues.

This clonotype occurred many times. The chain couples TRBV28 to TRBJ1-1; D call uncertain. The CDR3 is made up of 11 amino acids. Germline V CDR1 and CDR2: MDHEN, SYDVKM. The V end lost 7 bases, the J end lost 9 bases, and 12 bases lay between the germline ends. CDR3 region: CASNSKGKAFF. CDR3 in DNA: TGTGCCAGCAACTCTAAAGGTAAAGCTTTCTTT.

In its sample, this clonotype was seen many times. The chain uses TRBV19 and TRBJ2-2; D remains ambiguous. The germline V and J ends were trimmed by 2 bases and 0 bases, with 7 bases remaining between them. Looked up from germline, CDR1 is LNHDA and CDR2 is SQIVND (reference sequence). The CDR3 loop spans 15 amino acids. Here the CDR3 reads CASSITSANTGELFF. The CDR3 DNA is TGTGCCAGTAGTATAACCAGCGCGAACACCGGGGAGCTGTTTTTT.

This clonotype was recorded many times. This chain uses TRBV7-3 with TRBJ2-5; 7 positions match TRBD2. The CDR3 has 14 amino acids. Germline V CDR1 and CDR2: SGHTA, FQGTGA. V shed 5 bases, J shed 6 bases, and the junction held 9 bases outside the gene matches. DNA for the CDR3: TGTGCCAGCAGCCAAAGCGGGACGTTAAAGACCCAGTACTTC. As protein: CASSQSGTLKTQYF.

This clonotype came up a few times. This chain links TRBV2 with TRBJ2-7; no firm D call. Germline V gene data show CDR1 as SNHLY and CDR2 as FYNNEI. V dropped 7 bases and J dropped 2 bases, with 9 bases sitting between them. The CDR3 extends over 12 amino acids. CDR3 sequence (DNA): TGTGCCAGCAATCACGGAGCCTACGAGCAGTACTTC. Protein product: CASNHGAYEQYF. Full variable domain (outside the CDR3, taken from reference TRBV2 and TRBJ2-7): EPEVTQTPSHQVTQMGQEVILRCVPISNHLYFYWYRQILGQKVEFLVSFYNNEISEKSEIFDDQFSVERPDGSNFTLKIRSTKLEDSAMYFCASNHGAYEQYFGPGTRLTVT.

In this sample, this clonotype turned up a few times. The gene calls are TRBV14 and TRBJ2-5, with 10 bases aligning to TRBD1. The CDR3 runs to 14 residues. Germline loops: CDR1 SGHDN, CDR2 FVKESK. V was pared by 5 bases and J by 5 bases, with 5 bases of the junction left unmatched. The CDR3 here is CASSTRQGAETQYF. The CDR3 nucleotides are TGTGCCAGCAGCACTCGACAGGGGGCGGAGACCCAGTACTTC.

This clonotype was recorded at least ten times. The chain has TRBV27 and TRBJ1-1; D gene ambiguous. Germline CDR1 and CDR2: MNHEY and SMNVEV (reference sequence). The CDR3 has 13 amino acids. Trimming shortened V by 3 bases and J by 3 bases, and 8 bases separated the two germline ends. The CDR3 DNA follows: TGTGCCAGCAGTTTTGGGAGAGACACTGAAGCTTTCTTT. Translated, it gives CASSFGRDTEAFF.

V is TRBV9 and J is TRBJ2-1; 7 nucleotides line up with TRBD1. V lost 8 bases, J lost 9 bases, and 11 bases stayed unmatched. Germline V lookup: CDR1 SGDLS, CDR2 YYNGEE. CDR3 length: 13 residues. The CDR3 coding sequence is TGTGCCAGGACCGACAGGGAGATGGGTGAGCAGTTCTTC. Protein: CARTDREMGEQFF. The complete variable domain, with remaining parts taken from reference TRBV9 and TRBJ2-1, reads DSGVTQTPKHLITATGQRVTLRCSPRSGDLSVYWYQQSLDQGLQFLIQYYNGEERAKGNILERFSAQQFPDLHSELNLSSLELGDSALYFCARTDREMGEQFFGPGTRLTVL.

Many counts were recorded for this clonotype. The chain carries TRBV28 and TRBJ2-2; tentatively, D is TRBD1 or TRBD2 (6 bases each). The V and J ends lost 7 bases and 3 bases respectively, with 9 bases between them. The CDR3 consists of 13 residues. The germline V gene has CDR1 MDHEN and CDR2 SYDVKM. CDR3 coding DNA: TGTGCCAGCATGAGGGGGGACACCGGGGAGCTGTTTTTT. Translation: CASMRGDTGELFF.

This clonotype turned up a few times. This chain uses TRBV4-1 with TRBJ2-7, with D perhaps TRBD2 (6 bases). The CDR3 has 15 residues. The V gene lost 0 bases and the J gene lost 1 base, with 10 bases spanning the gap. Germline CDR1 reads MGHRA; CDR2 reads YSYEKL. For the CDR3, the DNA is TGCGCCAGCAGCCAAGATATGGGGAGGTCCTACGAGCAGTACTTC. Translated: CASSQDMGRSYEQYF.